This T cell receptor (beta chain) was obtained from a study of lymphopenia after photon versus proton radiotherapy. Regarding the study as a whole: In patients who died, overall survival fell as post-nadir TCR diversity dropped more. Under photons, naive T cells and diversity fell while effector/memory populations rose. After the lymphocyte nadir, photon-treated repertoires showed oligoclonal expansion, especially of CD8+ Temra cells.

Concerning this clone itself: The antigen is not known. The sample holds other DNA sequences that translate to the same CDR3.

This table comes from immunoSEQ multiplex PCR, and its TCRdb copy is limited to in-frame clones, with some not included. The sample lists over 25,000 clones; roughly 88% were seen once. Germline CDR1 reads SEHNR; CDR2 reads FQNEAQ (reference sequence). Trimming at V came to 4 bases and at J to 7 bases, leaving 6 bases not matched to a gene. CDR3 size: 14 residues. The sample here was peripheral blood, taken from a patient treated with photon-based radiotherapy. The chain has TRBV7-9 and TRBJ1-5; 8 bases agree with TRBD1. This sequence originates from a woman aged 45-65 years with pancreatic cancer. CDR3: CASSSGQGRQPQHF. The CDR3 nucleotides read TGTGCCAGCAGCTCAGGACAGGGTCGGCAGCCCCAGCATTTT.